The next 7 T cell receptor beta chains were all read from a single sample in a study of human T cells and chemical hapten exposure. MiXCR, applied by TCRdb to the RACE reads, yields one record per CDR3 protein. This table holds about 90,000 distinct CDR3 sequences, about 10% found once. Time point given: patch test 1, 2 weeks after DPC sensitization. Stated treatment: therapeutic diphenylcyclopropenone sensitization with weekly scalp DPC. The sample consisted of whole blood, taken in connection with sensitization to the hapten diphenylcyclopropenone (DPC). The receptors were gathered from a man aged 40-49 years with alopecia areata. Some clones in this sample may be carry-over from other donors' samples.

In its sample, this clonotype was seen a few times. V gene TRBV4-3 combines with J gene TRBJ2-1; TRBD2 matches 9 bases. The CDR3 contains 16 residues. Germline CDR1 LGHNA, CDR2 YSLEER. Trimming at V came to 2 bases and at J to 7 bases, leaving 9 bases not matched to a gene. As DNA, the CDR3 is TGCGCCAGCAGCCAAAATCTAGCGGGATATGGTAATGAGCAGTTCTTC. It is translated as CASSQNLAGYGNEQFF.

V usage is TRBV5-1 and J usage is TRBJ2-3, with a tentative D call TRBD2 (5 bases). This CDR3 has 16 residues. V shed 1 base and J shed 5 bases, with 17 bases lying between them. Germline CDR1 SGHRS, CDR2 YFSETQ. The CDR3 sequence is CASSLNGGPLVDTQYF. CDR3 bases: TGCGCCAGCAGCTTGAATGGCGGGCCTTTAGTAGATACGCAGTATTTT.

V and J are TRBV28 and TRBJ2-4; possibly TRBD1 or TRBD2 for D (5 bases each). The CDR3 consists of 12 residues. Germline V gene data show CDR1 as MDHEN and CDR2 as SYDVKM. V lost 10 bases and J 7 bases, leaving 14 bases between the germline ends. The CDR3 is CATDGAGNIQYF. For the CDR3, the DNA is TGTGCCACCGACGGGGCAGGCAACATTCAGTACTTC.

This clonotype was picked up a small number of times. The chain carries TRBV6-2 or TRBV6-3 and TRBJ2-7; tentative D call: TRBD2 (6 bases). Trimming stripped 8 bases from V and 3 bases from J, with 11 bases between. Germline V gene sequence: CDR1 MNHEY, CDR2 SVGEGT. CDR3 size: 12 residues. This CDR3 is CASARGIYEQYF. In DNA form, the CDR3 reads TGTGCCAGCGCTCGGGGGATCTACGAGCAGTACTTC.

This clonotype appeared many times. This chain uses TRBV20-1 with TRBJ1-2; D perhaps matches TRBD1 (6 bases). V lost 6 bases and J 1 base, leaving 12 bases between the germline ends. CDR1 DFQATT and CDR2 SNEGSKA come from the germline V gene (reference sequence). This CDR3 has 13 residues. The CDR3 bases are TGCAGTGCGCAGGACAGCCGTAACTATGGCTACACCTTC. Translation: CSAQDSRNYGYTF.

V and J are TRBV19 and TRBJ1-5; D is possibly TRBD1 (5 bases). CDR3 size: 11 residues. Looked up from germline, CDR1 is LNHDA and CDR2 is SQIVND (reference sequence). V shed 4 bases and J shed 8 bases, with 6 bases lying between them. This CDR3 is CASSTGEPQHF. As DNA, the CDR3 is TGTGCCAGTAGTACGGGGGAGCCCCAGCATTTT.

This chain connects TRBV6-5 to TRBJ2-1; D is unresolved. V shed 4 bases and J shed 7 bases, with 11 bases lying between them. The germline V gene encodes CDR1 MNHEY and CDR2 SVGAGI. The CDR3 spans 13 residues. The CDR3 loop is CASSSSSPNEQFF. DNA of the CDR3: TGTGCCAGCAGTTCTTCCTCTCCGAATGAGCAGTTCTTC.